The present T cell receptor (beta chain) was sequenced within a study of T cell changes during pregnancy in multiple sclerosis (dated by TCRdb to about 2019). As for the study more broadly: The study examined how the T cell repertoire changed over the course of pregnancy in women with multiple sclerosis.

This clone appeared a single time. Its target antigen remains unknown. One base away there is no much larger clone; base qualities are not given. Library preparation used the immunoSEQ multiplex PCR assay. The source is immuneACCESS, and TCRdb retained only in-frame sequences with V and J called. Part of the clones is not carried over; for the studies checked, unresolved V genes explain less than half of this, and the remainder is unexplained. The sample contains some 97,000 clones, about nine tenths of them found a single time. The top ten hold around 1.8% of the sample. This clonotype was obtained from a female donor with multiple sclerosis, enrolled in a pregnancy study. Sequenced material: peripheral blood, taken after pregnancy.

The CDR3 is CASTTVGQNYF. The DNA sequence is TGTGCCAGCACAACCGTTGGACAAAATTACTTC. Rearrangement joined TRBV28 to TRBJ2-5; possibly the D gene is TRBD1, per 5 matching bases. The germline V gene yields MDHEN for CDR1 and SYDVKM for CDR2. Trimming removed 7 bases from V and 14 bases from J, leaving 17 bases between the germline ends. The CDR3, cysteine through phenylalanine, is 11 amino acids long. Kept here is only the CDR3 DNA, which spans 33 bases and is read in frame from base 1.